This T cell receptor beta chain was captured by sequencing in a study of T cells in Graves' hyperthyroidism and ophthalmopathy. Whole-study results and caveats: Separating ophthalmopathy from stable hyperthyroidism was achieved by a 13 V-J model. Most thyroid-expanded clonotypes above 0.001 were also found in blood.

This clonotype has ten or more counts. Its antigen remains unidentified. Sequence at one end of the junction differs from germline and may be a read error. Patients aged 18 to 65 with hyperthyroidism were newly diagnosed, with duration under 2 months. What was amplified from RNA transcripts were TCR beta CDR3 regions. Initially, a first-round RT-PCR of the TCR CDR3 employed the HTBI primer set. MiXCR, run by TCRdb on the multiplex PCR reads, gives a single entry per CDR3 protein. The data contain about 420,000 distinct CDR3 sequences, around 15% of them singletons. The CDR3 has 13 amino acids. Germline CDR1 SSHAT, CDR2 FNYEAQ (reference sequence).

The source of this sequence is a woman in her late teens or twenties with Graves' hyperthyroidism. The specimen was blood. The V and J genes are TRBV7-7 and TRBJ2-1, with D possibly being TRBD2 (5 bases). The CDR3 here is CASSLVLANEQFF. The CDR3 DNA is TGTGCTAGCAGCTTAGTCCTAGCAAATGAGCAGTTCTTC.